These 22 T cell receptor beta chains came from one sample sequenced in a study of T cells in women clearing cervical HPV infection. Assay: immunoSEQ multiplex PCR; the TCRdb copy retains only in-frame clones and omits some. Its table lists some 20,000 clones. Sequencing was carried out using blood buffy coat. The receptors were sampled from a woman aged 18 to 69 with a cervical HPV16 infection that either progressed to CIN3+ or cleared (not recorded which).

About this clone: The CDR3 extends 3 residues past the end of the read, so its final part is completed from the germline J gene. The J gene is TRBJ2-2, the V gene TRBV19; D possibly corresponds to TRBD2 (5 bases). Germline assignment: CDR1 LNHDA and CDR2 SQIVND (reference sequence). This CDR3 comprises 14 residues. CDR3 DNA, as far as it was read: TGTGCCAGTAGCGACGCGGGTGGAGGTGAAAAG. Encoded protein: CASSDAGGGEK. From start to end, the CDR3 is CASSDAGGGEKLFF.

Note on this clone: The CDR3 end falls 3 residues outside the read, so it is completed with the germline J gene. V gene TRBV18 combines with J gene TRBJ2-2, with 9 bases identical to TRBD1. The CDR3 sequence is 14 residues long. V lost 6 bases and J lost 1; bases outside the gene matches: 0. CDR1 KGHSH and CDR2 LQKENI come from the germline V gene. This CDR3 reads CASSGQGNTGELFF. CDR3 DNA (partial): TGTGCCAGCTCGGGACAGGGGAACACCGGGGAG.

With regard to this clone: Read coverage stops 3 residues before the CDR3 terminus; the germline J gene supplies the remainder. The rearrangement uses TRBV7-7 and TRBJ1-1; D remains ambiguous. The CDR3 is 15 amino acids. Germline loops: CDR1 SSHAT, CDR2 FNYEAQ (reference sequence). CDR3 loop: CASSLVPGSTDTAFF. The part of the CDR3 DNA that was read is TGTGCCAGCAGCTTAGTACCGGGGAGCACAGATACG.

For this clone: The read terminates 3 residues before the CDR3 end, so the remaining end is supplied by the germline J gene. The rearrangement joins TRBV10-3 to TRBJ1-1; TRBD1 agrees at 9 bases. The germline CDR1 and CDR2 sequences are ENHRY and SYGVKD. Trimming cost V 3 bases and J 1 base; bases outside gene matches: 0. CDR3 length: 14 residues. The CDR3 region is CAISEQGANTEAFF. The part of the CDR3 DNA that was read is TGTGCCATCAGTGAACAGGGGGCGAACACTGAA.

As to this clone: The sequenced fragment ends 3 residues before the CDR3 boundary, so the rest is inferred from the germline J gene. The chain is built from TRBV18 and TRBJ1-1; possible D gene TRBD1, 6 bases. The CDR3 runs 18 residues. Germline V CDR1 and CDR2: KGHSH, LQKENI. The chain's CDR3 is CASSPIAGGLIGTDTAFF. The part of the CDR3 DNA that was read is TGTGCCAGCTCACCAATAGCGGGGGGGCTTATAGGCACAGATACG. The full variable domain, completed using reference TRBV18 and TRBJ1-1, is NAGVMQNPRHLVRRRGQEARLRCSPMKGHSHVYWYRQLPEEGLKFMVYLQKENIIDESGMPKERFSAEFPKEGPSILRIQQVVRGDSAAYFCASSPIAGGLIGTDTAFFGQGTRLTVV.

As for this clone: The read comes to an end 3 residues before the CDR3 does, leaving the germline J gene to fill in the end. The rearrangement links TRBV20-1 to TRBJ1-4; D is unresolved. V dropped 3 bases and J dropped 5 bases, with 10 bases sitting between them. This CDR3 is 13 amino acids long. Germline CDR1 is DFQATT and CDR2 is SNEGSKA (reference sequence). CDR3 DNA (partial): TGCAGTGCTAGTCGGCAGGCAAATGAAAAA. Its translation: CSASRQANEK. The CDR3 as a whole reads CSASRQANEKLFF.

Turning to this clone: Sequence at one end of the junction differs from germline and may be a read error. The DNA ends 3 residues before the CDR3 does, and the rest of the CDR3 is filled in from the germline J gene. The genes are TRBV19 and TRBJ1-1; D remains unclear. CDR1 and CDR2 from the germline V gene are LNHDA and SQIVND (reference sequence). The CDR3 totals 11 residues. The CDR3 DNA, read in part, is TGTGCCAGTAGTACCCTCACTGAG. This sequence encodes CASSTLTE. The CDR3 reads in full as CASSTLTEAFF.

This clone ranks as medium-sized (0.01 to 0.1%) in terms of frequency. The read is 3 residues too short to cover the CDR3 end, so that end is filled in from the germline J gene. V is TRBV30 and J is TRBJ2-3, with 10 bases aligning to TRBD2. CDR3 length: 14 amino acids. V lost 2 bases, J lost 4 bases, and 3 bases stayed unmatched. CDR1 is GTSNPN and CDR2 is SVGIG in the germline V gene (reference sequence). The CDR3 bases that were read are TGTGCCTGGAGTCCTAGCGGGGGCGCAGATACG. Translation: CAWSPSGGADT. In full, the CDR3 reads CAWSPSGGADTQYF. The complete variable domain, with remaining parts taken from reference TRBV30 and TRBJ2-3, reads SQTIHQWPATLVQPVGSPLSLECTVEGTSNPNLYWYRQAAGRGLQLLFYSVGIGQISSEVPQNLSASRPQDRQFILSSKKLLLSDSGFYLCAWSPSGGADTQYFGPGTRLTVL.

Concerning this clone: The read comes to an end 3 residues before the CDR3 does, leaving the germline J gene to fill in the end. V gene TRBV11-1 combines with J gene TRBJ2-3, with D possibly TRBD1 on 6 matching bases. Trimming stripped 0 bases from V and 4 bases from J, with 11 bases between. CDR1 and CDR2 from the germline V gene are SGHAT and FQDESV (reference sequence). The CDR3 runs to 15 residues. CDR3 in amino acids: CASSLAPTGSDTQYF. Partial CDR3 DNA: TGTGCCAGCAGCTTAGCCCCGACAGGCTCAGATACG. Full variable domain (remainder filled in from reference TRBV11-1 and TRBJ2-3): EAEVAQSPRYKITEKSQAVAFWCDPISGHATLYWYRQILGQGPELLVQFQDESVVDDSQLPKDRFSAERLKGVDSTLKIQPAELGDSAMYLCASSLAPTGSDTQYFGPGTRLTVL.

Turning to this clone: The observed sequence ends 3 residues before the CDR3 terminus, with the missing tail filled in from the germline J gene. The chain couples TRBV5-6 to TRBJ2-3; no clear D. This CDR3 comprises 11 residues. The germline V and J ends were trimmed by 0 bases and 7 bases, with 3 bases remaining between them. Germline lookup yields CDR1 SGHDT and CDR2 YYEEEE. CDR3 in amino acids: CASSLDNTQYF. Incomplete CDR3 DNA: TGTGCCAGCAGCTTGGACAATACG.

Worth noting for this clone: The read ends 3 residues before the CDR3 terminus; that terminus is restored from the germline J gene. This chain links TRBV19 with TRBJ1-1, with 9 bases that match TRBD1. CDR1 LNHDA and CDR2 SQIVND come from the germline V gene (reference sequence). The CDR3 runs 15 residues. The CDR3 protein is CASTRDREGPNEAFF. CDR3 DNA, as far as it was read: TGTGCCAGTACCCGGGACAGGGAGGGCCCCAATGAG.

With respect to this clone: The missing CDR3 end, 3 residues past where the read stops, is filled in from the germline J gene. V usage is TRBV10-3 and J usage is TRBJ1-6, with unresolved D. V lost 3 bases to trimming and J lost 5 bases, with 8 bases between them. CDR3 length: 14 amino acids. Looked up from germline, CDR1 is ENHRY and CDR2 is SYGVKD. The sequenced CDR3 bases are TGTGCCATCAGTGATGGCATCCATAATTCACCC. Residues: CAISDGIHNSP. From start to end, the CDR3 is CAISDGIHNSPLHF.

To note about this clone: Read coverage stops 3 residues before the CDR3 terminus; the germline J gene supplies the remainder. The J gene is TRBJ2-5, the V gene TRBV30, with TRBD2 as a possible D gene (6 bases). Trimming took 0 bases from V and 3 from J, leaving 11 bases between them. Germline CDR1 is GTSNPN and CDR2 is SVGIG (reference sequence). The CDR3 runs to 14 residues. The CDR3 is CAWSVDWGEETQYF. The part of the CDR3 DNA that was read is TGTGCCTGGAGTGTAGATTGGGGGGAAGAGACC. Looking up the rest from reference TRBV30 and TRBJ2-5 gives the full variable domain: SQTIHQWPATLVQPVGSPLSLECTVEGTSNPNLYWYRQAAGRGLQLLFYSVGIGQISSEVPQNLSASRPQDRQFILSSKKLLLSDSGFYLCAWSVDWGEETQYFGPGTRLLVL.

Remarks on this clone: The read finishes 3 residues shy of the CDR3 end, and the germline J gene is used to complete it. V is TRBV3-1 (or the pseudogene TRBV3-2) and J is TRBJ2-5; no clear D gene. Germline V gives CDR1 LGHDT, CDR2 YNNKEL (reference sequence). The CDR3 sequence is 17 residues long. The germline V and J ends were trimmed by 0 bases and 1 base, with 15 bases remaining between them. CDR3 DNA (partial): TGTGCCAGCAGCCAAGATCCGGGTGGTCCCCCCCAAGAGACC. Encoded protein: CASSQDPGGPPQET. The entire CDR3 protein is CASSQDPGGPPQETQYF.

With respect to this clone: The read gets to within 3 residues of the CDR3 end, and the germline J gene fills in the rest. The chain combines TRBV7-6 with TRBJ2-3; 7 bases fit TRBD1. V lost 5 bases to trimming and J lost 3 bases; unmatched junction nucleotides: 14. Germline CDR1 SGHVS, CDR2 FNYEAQ. There are 17 residues in the CDR3. The DNA read from the CDR3 is TGTGCCAGCAGCCGACGCTCGACAGGGTTCGGGACAGATACG. Encoded protein: CASSRRSTGFGTDT. The full CDR3 is CASSRRSTGFGTDTQYF.

For this clone: The sequenced fragment ends 3 residues before the CDR3 boundary, so the rest is inferred from the germline J gene. This chain links TRBV2 with TRBJ2-3; possible D gene TRBD1, 5 bases. The CDR3 contains 15 residues. Germline V gives CDR1 SNHLY, CDR2 FYNNEI. The CDR3 bases that were read are TGTGCCAGCAGTGCCCACGACAGTTTTCAAGAGACG. Protein sequence: CASSAHDSFQET. The whole CDR3 sequence reads CASSAHDSFQETQYF. The full variable domain, completed using reference TRBV2 and TRBJ2-3, is EPEVTQTPSHQVTQMGQEVILRCVPISNHLYFYWYRQILGQKVEFLVSFYNNEISEKSEIFDDQFSVERPDGSNFTLKIRSTKLEDSAMYFCASSAHDSFQETQYFGPGTRLTVL.

With regard to this clone: The sequence runs out 3 residues before the end of the CDR3; the remainder is reconstructed from the germline J gene. The chain recombines TRBV20-1 with TRBJ2-3; 8 bases fit TRBD1. This CDR3 has 14 amino acids. J lost 1 base, V lost 2 bases, and 2 bases had no gene match. Germline-derived CDR1 and CDR2 are DFQATT and SNEGSKA (reference sequence). CDR3 DNA, as far as it was read: TGCAGTGCTAGAACACAGGGGGGCACAGATACG. Residues: CSARTQGGTDT. The full CDR3 is CSARTQGGTDTQYF.

The CDR3 reads CASSPARTSGVLVETQYF. Partial CDR3 DNA: TGTGCCAGCAGCCCGGCAAGGACTAGCGGGGTCTTGGTAGAGACC. The chain carries TRBV6-8 and TRBJ2-5; 12 bases are shared with TRBD2. The observed sequence ends 3 residues before the CDR3 terminus, with the missing tail filled in from the germline J gene. Germline CDR1 reads MNHGY; CDR2 reads SAAAGT. V trimming: 6 bases; J trimming: 4 bases; junction bases outside the gene matches: 15. The CDR3 sequence is 18 residues long.

As for this clone: Sequencing ends 3 residues short of the CDR3 end; the germline J gene provides the rest. The chain employs TRBV20-1 and TRBJ2-2; 7 bases fit TRBD1. Germline loops: CDR1 DFQATT, CDR2 SNEGSKA (reference sequence). This CDR3 spans 12 amino acids. CDR3 sequence reads: CSAGTDREKLFF. The CDR3 bases that were read are TGCAGTGCCGGGACAGATAGAGAAAAG.

Details on this clone: The CDR3 end falls 3 residues outside the read, so it is completed with the germline J gene. The chain joins TRBV12-3 or TRBV12-4 to TRBJ2-3; D is unclear. Trimming removed 3 bases from V and 5 bases from J, with 15 bases in between. The CDR3 loop spans 15 amino acids. The part of the CDR3 DNA that was read is TGTGCCAGCAGTTTCCTCACCGAGCCTAAAGATACG. Residues: CASSFLTEPKDT. The entire CDR3 protein reads CASSFLTEPKDTQYF.

As to this clone: The CDR3 end lies 3 residues beyond the end of the read and is filled in from the germline J gene. The rearrangement links TRBV15 to TRBJ1-4; 9 bases line up with TRBD1. J gave up 5 bases and V 1 base, and 5 bases lay outside the gene matches. Germline V gene data show CDR1 as LNHNV and CDR2 as YYDKDF (reference sequence). The CDR3 contains 16 residues. The covered CDR3 bases are TGTGCCACCAGCAGAGGCCCCGGGACAGGGAATGAAAAA. Its protein is CATSRGPGTGNEK. The CDR3, in full, reads CATSRGPGTGNEKLFF. Together with reference TRBV15 and TRBJ1-4, the CDR3 gives the full variable domain: DAMVIQNPRYQVTQFGKPVTLSCSQTLNHNVMYWYQQKSSQAPKLLFHYYDKDFNNEADTPDNFQSRRPNTSFCFLDIRSPGLGDTAMYLCATSRGPGTGNEKLFFGSGTQLSVL.

Concerning this clone itself: The read ends 3 residues before the CDR3 terminus; that terminus is restored from the germline J gene. The chain uses TRBV2 and TRBJ1-6; D is unresolved. Germline values: CDR1 SNHLY, CDR2 FYNNEI. The CDR3 consists of 14 residues. V lost 0 bases to trimming and J lost 11 bases, with 11 bases between them. CDR3 in amino acids: CASSEAQDTTPLHF. The CDR3 DNA, read in part, is TGTGCCAGCAGTGAAGCGCAAGACACCACACCC.